One and the same sample provided the 13 T cell receptor beta chains below, sequenced in a study of a mutant IDH1 vaccine in newly diagnosed glioma. Assay: immunoSEQ multiplex PCR; the TCRdb copy retains only in-frame clones and omits some. The top ten clones hold approximately 8% of a sample with 20,000 to 30,000 clones, less than 80% of them seen once. Time point reported: week 11, during vaccination. Vaccinated patients received 300 ug of mutant IDH1 20-mer peptide per dose, with topical imiquimod. The antigens of these receptors remain unknown. The sequenced sample was PBMCs, obtained from a glioma patient whose treatment included an IDH1 peptide vaccine. Source of these receptors: a man aged 35 to 55 with glioma.

The V and J genes are TRBV11-2 and TRBJ1-4, with 11 bases matching TRBD1. V was pared by 3 bases and J by 3 bases, with 6 bases of the junction left unmatched. This CDR3 contains 17 residues. Germline CDR1 is SGHAT and CDR2 is FQNNGV. CDR3 sequence reads: CASSLDRGRLANEKLFF. The CDR3 region has the DNA TGTGCCAGCAGCTTGGACAGGGGGCGCTTGGCTAATGAAAAACTGTTTTTT.

V and J are TRBV11-2 and TRBJ2-1; 7 nucleotides agree with TRBD2. The CDR3 consists of 14 residues. J was trimmed by 4 bases and V by 1 base; bases with no gene match: 1. Germline CDR1 is SGHAT and CDR2 is FQNNGV. The CDR3 reads CASSLGREYNEQFF. In DNA, the CDR3 is TGTGCCAGCAGCTTAGGGCGGGAGTACAATGAGCAGTTCTTC.

The chain links TRBV13 to TRBJ2-7; the D gene is possibly TRBD1 (5 bases). Germline CDR1 PRHDT, CDR2 FYEKMQ (reference sequence). The V end lost 10 bases, the J end lost 1 base, and 14 bases lay between the germline ends. The CDR3 runs 13 residues. The CDR3 reads CATGQGDSYEQYF. The DNA of the CDR3 is TGTGCCACAGGCCAAGGGGATTCCTACGAGCAGTACTTC. The full variable domain, rest sourced from reference TRBV13 and TRBJ2-7, is AAGVIQSPRHLIKEKRETATLKCYPIPRHDTVYWYQQGPGQDPQFLISFYEKMQSDKGSIPDRFSAQQFSDYHSELNMSSLELGDSALYFCATGQGDSYEQYFGPGTRLTVT.

CDR3 DNA: TGCGCCAGCAGCCGTGACGCAGATACGCAGTATTTT. It translates to CASSRDADTQYF. V usage is TRBV4-1 and J usage is TRBJ2-3; D ambiguous. Trimming pared 4 bases from V and 4 bases from J, leaving 6 bases between. This CDR3 contains 12 residues. Germline V gene lookup returns CDR1 MGHRA and CDR2 YSYEKL.

V and J are TRBV2 and TRBJ2-3; TRBD2 agrees at 9 bases. The length of the CDR3 is 15 residues. CDR1 SNHLY and CDR2 FYNNEI come from the germline V gene. The ends lost 4 bases at V and 4 bases at J; junction bases unmatched: 6. This CDR3 is CASSVAGGPSDTQYF. The CDR3 nucleotides read TGTGCCAGCAGTGTTGCGGGAGGGCCCTCAGATACGCAGTATTTT. Filled out from reference TRBV2 and TRBJ2-3, the complete variable domain reads EPEVTQTPSHQVTQMGQEVILRCVPISNHLYFYWYRQILGQKVEFLVSFYNNEISEKSEIFDDQFSVERPDGSNFTLKIRSTKLEDSAMYFCASSVAGGPSDTQYFGPGTRLTVL.

This chain connects TRBV27 to TRBJ2-3; 7 bases align to TRBD1. Germline lookup yields CDR1 MNHEY and CDR2 SMNVEV (reference sequence). J lost 0 bases, V lost 6 bases, and 6 bases had no gene match. CDR3 length: 15 residues. The CDR3 loop is CASRPGTASTDTQYF. CDR3 DNA: TGTGCCAGCAGACCCGGGACAGCTAGCACAGATACGCAGTATTTT.

The chain links TRBV6-6 to TRBJ2-3; D may correspond to TRBD1 or TRBD2 (5 bases each). The germline V and J ends were trimmed by 2 bases and 6 bases, with 12 bases remaining between them. Germline V gives CDR1 MNHNY, CDR2 SVGAGI (reference sequence). CDR3 length: 14 amino acids. In DNA, the CDR3 is TGTGCCAGCAGTTACGGCCAGGGCGGGGATACGCAGTATTTT. Protein sequence: CASSYGQGGDTQYF.

This clone was detected only a few times. The V and J genes are TRBV7-2 and TRBJ1-1; D not certain. CDR3 length: 12 residues. V lost 5 bases and J lost 2, with 6 bases in between. Germline-derived CDR1 and CDR2 are SGHTA and FQGNSA. The CDR3 coding sequence is TGTGCCAGCAGCGCGTTTAACACTGAAGCTTTCTTT. Its protein is CASSAFNTEAFF.

The chain links TRBV19 to TRBJ2-6; D is uncertain. The CDR3 extends over 18 amino acids. Germline CDR1 reads LNHDA; CDR2 reads SQIVND (reference sequence). V was trimmed by 1 base and J by 0 bases, leaving 13 bases between them. The chain's CDR3 is CASSIGALSGSGANVLTF. The CDR3 DNA follows: TGTGCCAGTAGTATAGGTGCCCTGTCCGGCTCTGGGGCCAACGTCCTGACTTTC.

A few counts support this clone. CDR3 sequence (DNA): TGCGCCAGCAGCCAATCCGGACTAGCGGGAGACGGTGGCGGGGAGCTGTTTTTT. Translating gives CASSQSGLAGDGGGELFF. V usage is TRBV4-3 and J usage is TRBJ2-2; TRBD2 matches at 13 bases. This CDR3 spans 18 amino acids. V lost 2 bases, J lost 7 bases, and 10 bases stayed unmatched. Germline CDR1 is LGHNA and CDR2 is YSLEER.

This chain connects TRBV5-4 to TRBJ2-5; no definite D call. Germline assignment: CDR1 SGHNT and CDR2 YYREEE (reference sequence). CDR3 length: 12 residues. CDR3 region: CVDGYRQETQYF. The CDR3 nucleotides read TGTGTCGACGGTTATAGGCAAGAGACCCAGTACTTC.

The chain uses TRBV7-6 and TRBJ2-3, with 11 bases lining up with TRBD2. The length of the CDR3 is 16 residues. Germline-derived CDR1 and CDR2 are SGHVS and FNYEAQ. V lost 5 bases and J lost 7; bases outside the gene matches: 11. The CDR3 nucleotides are TGTGCCAGCAGCAGGGCGACAGGGACTAGCGGCAATACGCAGTATTTT. It translates to CASSRATGTSGNTQYF.

The rearrangement uses TRBV6-4 and TRBJ1-1, with TRBD1 matching 8 bases. V was pared by 2 bases and J by 4 bases, with 3 bases of the junction left unmatched. CDR3 length: 14 residues. Germline CDR1 MRHNA, CDR2 SNTAGT. For the CDR3, the DNA is TGTGCCAGCAGTGACACCGACAGGGGCACTGAAGCTTTCTTT. Its translation: CASSDTDRGTEAFF.